One sample yielded the 5 T cell receptor beta chains listed below, sequenced in a study of CD8 T cells in ankylosing spondylitis. MiXCR was run by TCRdb on the 5' RACE reads, yielding one entry per CDR3 protein. The sample yields fewer than 250,000 distinct CDR3 sequences, roughly 32% seen once. Sequencing used blood, either unsorted or a sorted T cell fraction (not recorded which). The source is a male donor with ankylosing spondylitis or in good health (not recorded which).

The sample holds a few counts of this clonotype. The V and J genes are TRBV4-1 and TRBJ1-1; D is undetermined. Per germline, CDR1 MGHRA and CDR2 YSYEKL. Trimming removed 4 bases at V and 5 bases at J, with 14 bases between. The CDR3 spans 14 residues. CDR3 bases: TGCGCCAGCAGCCCAACTAAGGGAAGGACTGAAGCTTTCTTT. Residues: CASSPTKGRTEAFF.

This sequence joins TRBV5-5 and TRBJ1-4; D may be TRBD1 (5 bases). Between the trimmed V and J ends, which lost 3 bases and 5 bases, there was a span of 8 bases. Germline V gives CDR1 SGHKS, CDR2 YYEKEE (reference sequence). The CDR3 is made up of 13 amino acids. The CDR3 protein is CASSWDGNEKLFF. The CDR3 nucleotides are TGTGCCAGCAGCTGGGACGGGAATGAAAAACTGTTTTTT.

The V and J genes are TRBV20-1 and TRBJ2-7, with 10 bases identical to TRBD2. Germline V gene lookup returns CDR1 DFQATT and CDR2 SNEGSKA (reference sequence). The CDR3 loop spans 14 amino acids. J was trimmed by 3 bases and V by 5 bases; bases with no gene match: 7. The DNA of the CDR3 is TGCAGTGCTTACCCGGGACTAGCGAGCTACGAGCAGTACTTC. Translating gives CSAYPGLASYEQYF.

In its sample, this clonotype was seen a few times. The gene calls are TRBV6-5 and TRBJ2-7; 8 nucleotides align to TRBD1. Trimming at V came to 2 bases and at J to 6 bases, leaving 12 bases not matched to a gene. CDR1 and CDR2 (germline): MNHEY, SVGAGI. The CDR3 has 16 amino acids. The CDR3 nucleotides are TGTGCCAGCAGTTACAAACCCACAGGGGGAAGGGCCGAGCAGTACTTC. It translates to CASSYKPTGGRAEQYF.

The chain uses TRBV10-1 and TRBJ2-7; D remains ambiguous. Germline values: CDR1 WNHNN, CDR2 SYGVQD (reference sequence). The CDR3 loop spans 14 amino acids. V lost 4 bases, J lost 3 bases, and 13 bases lay in between. The CDR3 region has the DNA TGCGCCAGCAGTGGAGGACGGCTGGGCTACGAGCAGTACTTC. The encoded protein is CASSGGRLGYEQYF.